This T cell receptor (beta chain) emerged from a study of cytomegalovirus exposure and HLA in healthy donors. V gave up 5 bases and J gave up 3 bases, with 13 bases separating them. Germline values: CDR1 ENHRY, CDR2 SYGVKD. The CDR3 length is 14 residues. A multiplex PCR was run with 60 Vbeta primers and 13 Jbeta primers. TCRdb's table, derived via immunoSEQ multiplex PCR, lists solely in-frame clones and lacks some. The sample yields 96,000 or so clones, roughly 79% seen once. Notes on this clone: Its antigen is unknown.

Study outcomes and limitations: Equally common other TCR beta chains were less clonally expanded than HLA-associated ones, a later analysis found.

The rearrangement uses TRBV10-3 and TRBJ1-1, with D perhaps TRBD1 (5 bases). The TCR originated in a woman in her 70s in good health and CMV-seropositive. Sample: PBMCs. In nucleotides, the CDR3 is TGTGCCATCAGTACCCAGGGTTTTGACACTGAAGCTTTCTTT. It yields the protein CAISTQGFDTEAFF.